This T cell receptor beta chain was identified in a study of shared clonotypes between healthy human individuals. Study conclusions and caveats: In this cohort, only blood was sampled, and tissue repertoires likely differ. Donor scarcity curtailed the genetic and exposure-history diversity represented herein.

A word on this clone: The target antigen is unknown.

Genomic DNA of each subset was evenly split across several immunoSEQ plates. TCRdb keeps only in-frame clones here, not all; method: immunoSEQ multiplex PCR. Among approximately 2,300,000 clones, roughly 92% were seen once, and the ten largest hold around 0.38%. Trimming cost V 1 base and J 5 bases, with 5 bases left between them. The CDR3 is 12 residues long. CDR1 GTSNPN and CDR2 SVGIG come from the germline V gene (reference sequence). The sequenced material came from naive CD4+ T cells from PBMCs. As for subset: CD45RA+ positively selected. This chain links TRBV30 with TRBJ1-4; no reliable D call. This receptor was identified in a man between 18 and 35 years old in good health. Some clones in this sample may be carry-over from other donors' samples. In DNA form, the CDR3 reads TGTGCCTGGAGTGCTCTAAATGAAAAACTGTTTTTT. Translated: CAWSALNEKLFF.